The T cell receptor beta chain described here comes from a study of T cell responses to AZD1222 COVID-19 vaccine. Study conclusions and caveats: At 160-218 and 743-854, vaccine-associated CD4 TCRs were dominant, and they spanned spike. White British people made up most donors, females outnumbered males, and clonal diversity was possibly underestimated.

Note on this clone: The antigen is unknown.

Trimming pared 10 bases from V and 2 bases from J, leaving 11 bases between. Germline V gene data show CDR1 as LNHDA and CDR2 as SQIVND (reference sequence). The CDR3 totals 12 residues. The data were produced by immunoSEQ multiplex PCR, yet TCRdb's version contains in-frame clones alone and is incomplete. The sample has about 140,000 clones; 92% are singletons. The J gene is TRBJ1-1, the V gene TRBV19, with D uncertain. The sequences come from peripheral blood, collected on day 0 of AZD1222 vaccination. The clonotype comes from an adult in good health. DNA for the CDR3: TGTGCCACAAGCGGGATCAACACTGAAGCTTTCTTT. This encodes CATSGINTEAFF.